The source of this T cell receptor (beta chain) is a study of blood T cell repertoires in COVID-19. About the study: Nucleic acid was either cDNA or gDNA, and it came from T cells, B-cell-depleted T cells, or PBMCs.

The CDR3 has 15 residues. Germline loops: CDR1 SEHNR, CDR2 FQNEAQ (reference sequence). Trimming took 5 bases from V and 3 from J, leaving 17 bases between them. Sequencing used immunoSEQ multiplex PCR; TCRdb keeps in-frame clones, though not all of them. The sample records approximately 37,000 clones, roughly nine tenths being singletons. Sample: peripheral blood. This rearrangement joins TRBV7-9 to TRBJ2-7, with D perhaps matching TRBD1 (6 bases). This TCR was sampled from a man aged 50 or older in a cohort sampled during active COVID-19. CDR3: CASSGDRSLDYEQYF. Here the CDR3 DNA reads TGTGCCAGCAGCGGCGACAGGAGCTTGGACTACGAGCAGTACTTC.